This T cell receptor (beta chain) was sequenced during a study of CD8 T cells in ankylosing spondylitis. General study points: In the blood and synovial fluid of reactive arthritis, some motif variants had been previously reported. Apparently characteristic of ankylosing spondylitis blood was a TCR beta motif (under ten highly homologous variants). Clones linked with disease were CD8+ and fairly uncommon in the peripheral blood.

Researchers built TCR beta libraries using quantitative 5'-RACE with molecular barcodes. Each CDR3 protein gets one entry after TCRdb re-called the 5' RACE reads with MiXCR. The repertoire holds about 540,000 distinct CDR3 sequences, roughly 13% seen once, with almost 7% in the top ten. The trim removed 6 bases at V and 4 bases at J, leaving 9 bases unmatched. Germline assignment: CDR1 SQVTM and CDR2 ANQGSEA. The CDR3 contains 15 residues. In this sample, this clonotype turned up a few times. The antigen is unknown. J is TRBJ2-1 and V is TRBV29-1; the match to TRBD1 covers 10 bases. The clonotype was recovered from a male donor with ankylosing spondylitis. The sequencing sample was made of blood, either unsorted or a sorted T cell fraction (not recorded which). The DNA of the CDR3 is TGCAGCGTCGACAGGGGGCTTAGGATGTACAATGAGCAGTTCTTC. As protein: CSVDRGLRMYNEQFF.